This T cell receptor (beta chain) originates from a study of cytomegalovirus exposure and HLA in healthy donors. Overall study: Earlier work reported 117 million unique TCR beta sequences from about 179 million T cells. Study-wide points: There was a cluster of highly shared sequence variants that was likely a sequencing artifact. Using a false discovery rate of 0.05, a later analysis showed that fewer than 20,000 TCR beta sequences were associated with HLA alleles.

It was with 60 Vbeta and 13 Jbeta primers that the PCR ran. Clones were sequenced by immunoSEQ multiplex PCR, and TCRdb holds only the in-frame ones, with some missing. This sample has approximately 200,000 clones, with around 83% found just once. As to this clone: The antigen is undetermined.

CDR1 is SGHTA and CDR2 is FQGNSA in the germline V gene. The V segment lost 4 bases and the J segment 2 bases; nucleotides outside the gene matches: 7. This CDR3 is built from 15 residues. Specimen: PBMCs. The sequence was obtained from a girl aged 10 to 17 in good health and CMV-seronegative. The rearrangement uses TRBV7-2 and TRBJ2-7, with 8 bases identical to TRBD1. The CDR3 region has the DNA TGTGCCAGCAGCTCTCCGACAGGGGTTCCCTACGAGCAGTACTTC. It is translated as CASSSPTGVPYEQYF.